The sequence of this TCR beta chain was determined in a study of T cell responses to AZD1222 COVID-19 vaccine. Sequenced by immunoSEQ multiplex PCR; TCRdb stores in-frame clones only, minus some. Among roughly 70,000 clones listed, 82% were seen once. Overall study results and limits: After two AZD1222 doses, spike-specific TCR breadth and depth rose versus day 0. The donor group comprised mostly white British people and more females; the analysis possibly underestimated clonal diversity. Spike was spanned by vaccine-associated CD4 TCRs, with dominance at 160-218 and 743-854.

There are 17 residues in the CDR3. After removal of 5 bases from V and 1 base from J, the junction contained 11 bases not matched to a gene. Germline values: CDR1 MNHEY, CDR2 SVGEGT. About this clone itself: Its antigen remains unidentified.

The receptor was derived from an adult in good health. The material sequenced was peripheral blood, taken on day 0 of AZD1222 vaccination. This chain joins TRBV6-2 or TRBV6-3 and TRBJ1-1, with 9 bases matching TRBD1. CDR3 region: CASSLPRDRASNTEAFF. The CDR3 nucleotides are TGTGCCAGCAGTCTACCCCGGGACAGGGCCTCGAACACTGAAGCTTTCTTT.